A selection of T cell receptor beta chains follows, all from one sample in a study of T cells in localized non-small cell lung cancer. Assay used: immunoSEQ multiplex PCR; TCRdb lists only in-frame clones, some missing. The data contain around 30,000 clones, approximately 90% of them singletons. The input for sequencing was peripheral blood, taken before any cancer treatment. The receptors come from an older female donor with stage III squamous cell lung carcinoma. Each CDR3 is given with its conserved first and last residue. D genes are given only for firm matches. Size tells how often a clone was seen (once, few, many) or the class of an expanded clone, and some rows leave it out.

j_gene,len,d_gene,abundance,v_gene,CDR3nt,CDR3aa
TRBJ2-1,14,TRBD2,once,TRBV27,TGTGCCACCTCCGGGACTAGCGGGAGATTGGTGCAGTTCTTC,CATSGTSGRLVQFF
TRBJ1-3,15,TRBD1,NA,TRBV5-1,TGCGCCAGCAGCTTGATTACAGGGGCTGGAAACACCATATATTTT,CASSLITGAGNTIYF
TRBJ1-2,14,NA,NA,TRBV7-2,TGTGCCAGCAGCTCGCAACCCACGGCCCGGAGCTACACCTTC,CASSSQPTARSYTF
TRBJ2-7,14,NA,NA,TRBV5-6,TGTGCCAGCAGCTCCACAGGAACCGAGAATCGGCAGTACTTC,CASSSTGTENRQYF
TRBJ2-7,14,NA,NA,TRBV5-6,TGTGCCAGCAGCTTGAATCTCGGGGGAAGCGAGCAGTACTTC,CASSLNLGGSEQYF
TRBJ1-4,14,TRBD1,NA,TRBV5-1,TGCGCCAGCAGCTTGACAGGGGGGGATGAAAAACTGTTTTTT,CASSLTGGDEKLFF
TRBJ2-3,20,NA,NA,TRBV19,TGTGCCAGTAGTATGCGTGGTAGCAGGTCGACAGTCTCTAGCACAGATACGCAGTATTTT,CASSMRGSRSTVSSTDTQYF
TRBJ2-7,14,TRBD1,NA,TRBV5-1,TGCGCCAGCAGCACCGGACAGGGAGCCTACGAGCAGTACTTC,CASSTGQGAYEQYF
TRBJ1-2,22,NA,NA,TRBV21-1,NA,CASSKVKGLVGQGIHGGYGYTF
TRBJ2-5,14,TRBD1,NA,TRBV11-2,TGTGCCAGCAGCCGGGACAGGATTTTGGAGACCCAGTACTTC,CASSRDRILETQYF
TRBJ2-1,13,NA,NA,TRBV7-6,TGTGCCAGTAGGCTGAGGCCCGACAATGAGCAGTTCTTC,CASRLRPDNEQFF
TRBJ1-5,14,NA,NA,TRBV27,TGTGCCAGTCCCCTGGACGGAAGCAATCAGCCCCAGCATTTT,CASPLDGSNQPQHF
TRBJ2-5,13,NA,few,TRBV28,TGTGCCAGCAGTCACCCTTACAAGGAGACCCAGTACTTC,CASSHPYKETQYF